These T cell receptor beta chains were read from a single sample in a study of spatial heterogeneity in lung cancer. TCRdb reanalysed the 5' RACE reads using MiXCR and keeps one entry per CDR3 protein. Counted here are some 20,000 distinct CDR3 sequences, 3.3% occurring once; the ten biggest clones make up more than 25%. The sequences come from PBMCs, collected at surgery. All receptors come from a female donor with early-stage non-small cell lung cancer. Both conserved end residues are part of each CDR3. D genes are given only for firm matches. Some rows have no size entry. The others give once, few or many, or a class for an expanded clone.

clone size,D gene,V gene,J gene,CDR3 protein,CDR3 DNA
many,TRBD2,TRBV5-1,TRBJ2-3,CASSLSSGNTDTQYF,TGCGCCAGCAGTCTCTCTAGCGGGAACACAGATACGCAGTATTTT
many,.,TRBV4-1,TRBJ2-7,CASSQGQGGSYEQYF,TGCGCCAGCAGCCAAGGGCAGGGGGGTTCCTACGAGCAGTACTTC
many,.,TRBV28,TRBJ2-2,CASSSSQGTGELFF,TGTGCCAGCAGTTCCTCACAGGGAACCGGGGAGCTGTTTTTT
many,TRBD2,TRBV6-5,TRBJ2-7,CASSRRLATGYYEQYF,TGTGCCAGCAGCCGTAGACTAGCGACCGGTTACTACGAGCAGTACTTC
hyperexpanded,.,TRBV11-2,TRBJ1-1,CASSLGWGHMNTEAFF,TGTGCCAGCAGCTTAGGTTGGGGACACATGAACACTGAAGCTTTCTTT
many,TRBD1,TRBV12-3/TRBV12-4,TRBJ2-1,CASSPTGNRVNEQFF,TGTGCCAGCAGTCCGACAGGGAATAGGGTGAATGAGCAGTTCTTC
many,.,TRBV5-1,TRBJ2-7,CASSLDRVYEQYF,TGCGCCAGCAGCTTGGACAGGGTTTACGAGCAGTACTTC
many,.,TRBV15,TRBJ2-2,CATSRVGNGELFF,TGTGCCACCAGCAGGGTCGGGAACGGGGAGCTGTTTTTT
few,TRBD2,TRBV7-9,TRBJ2-5,CASSSGGYQETQYF,TGTGCCAGCAGCTCGGGAGGGTACCAAGAGACCCAGTACTTC
many,.,TRBV7-9,TRBJ2-4,CASSPSGGGKAKNIQYF,TGTGCCAGCAGCCCGTCTGGGGGCGGGAAAGCCAAAAACATTCAGTACTTC
.,TRBD2,TRBV6-2/TRBV6-3,TRBJ2-1,CASSYSPGTSGYNEQFF,TGTGCCAGCAGTTACTCCCCCGGGACTAGCGGTTACAATGAGCAGTTCTTC
many,TRBD1,TRBV11-2,TRBJ1-4,CASSFRGRANEKLFF,TGTGCCAGCAGCTTCAGGGGGCGGGCTAATGAAAAACTGTTTTTT
many,TRBD1,TRBV24-1,TRBJ2-3,CATSDSGTGGTDTQYF,TGTGCCACCAGTGATTCCGGGACAGGGGGCACAGATACGCAGTATTTT
many,.,TRBV11-1,TRBJ1-1,CASSLEAADNTEAFF,TGTGCCAGCAGCTTAGAGGCCGCGGATAACACTGAAGCTTTCTTT
few,.,TRBV7-7,TRBJ2-7,CASSLDGVSEQYF,TGTGCTAGCAGCTTAGATGGGGTTTCCGAGCAGTACTTC
many,.,TRBV28,TRBJ1-1,CASSQGWSSLEAFF,TGTGCCAGCAGTCAAGGGTGGAGCTCGCTTGAAGCTTTCTTT
many,.,TRBV2,TRBJ2-3,CASSKGFADTQYF,TGTGCCAGCAGTAAGGGGTTCGCAGATACGCAGTATTTT
few,.,TRBV6-4,TRBJ2-2,CASSDSADGAGELFF,TGTGCCAGCAGTGACTCAGCGGATGGAGCCGGGGAGCTGTTTTTT
many,.,TRBV7-8,TRBJ2-3,CASSSRVETDTQYF,TGTGCCAGCAGCTCGCGAGTCGAGACAGATACGCAGTATTTT
few,TRBD2,TRBV10-3,TRBJ2-1,CAISEGTIYNEQFF,TGTGCCATCAGTGAAGGGACTATCTACAATGAGCAGTTCTTC
many,.,TRBV7-9,TRBJ1-1,CASSHGRGLTEAFF,TGTGCCAGCAGCCACGGCCGGGGTTTAACTGAAGCTTTCTTT
many,TRBD1,TRBV7-2,TRBJ2-3,CASSSGGEVTDTQYF,TGTGCCAGCAGCTCAGGGGGAGAGGTGACAGATACGCAGTATTTT
.,TRBD1,TRBV9,TRBJ2-7,CASSPERQGGYEQYF,TGTGCCAGCAGCCCAGAGAGACAGGGGGGATACGAGCAGTACTTC
many,.,TRBV6-5,TRBJ1-5,CASSPRGDSNQPQHF,TGTGCCAGCAGCCCGCGGGGTGATAGCAATCAGCCCCAGCATTTT
many,.,TRBV28,TRBJ2-7,CASSGRREQYF,TGTGCCAGCAGTGGGCGGCGGGAGCAGTACTTC
many,.,TRBV2,TRBJ1-1,CASSRMTGYTEAFF,TGTGCCAGCAGCCGCATGACAGGTTACACTGAAGCTTTCTTT
many,TRBD1,TRBV3-1,TRBJ1-4,CASSHLQGTNEKLFF,TGTGCCAGCAGCCACCTACAGGGGACTAATGAAAAACTGTTTTTT
many,.,TRBV20-1,TRBJ2-7,CSASPGGSWGQGGYEQYF,TGCAGTGCTAGCCCAGGTGGGAGCTGGGGACAAGGGGGCTACGAGCAGTACTTC
many,.,TRBV6-1,TRBJ2-5,CASSDLRTGSETQYF,TGTGCCAGCAGTGACCTACGCACAGGGTCGGAGACCCAGTACTTC
many,.,TRBV7-9,TRBJ2-1,CASSLFTGSFYNEQFF,TGTGCCAGCAGCCTGTTTACAGGGAGTTTCTACAATGAGCAGTTCTTC
many,.,TRBV2,TRBJ2-7,CASTLTGLHYEQYF,TGTGCCAGCACCCTCACCGGCCTCCACTACGAGCAGTACTTC
many,.,TRBV10-3,TRBJ1-1,CAISELGRGNTEAFF,TGTGCCATCAGTGAGCTCGGCAGGGGGAACACTGAAGCTTTCTTT
.,TRBD1,TRBV19,TRBJ1-1,CASTPTGTAMNTEAFF,TGTGCCAGTACTCCTACCGGGACAGCAATGAACACTGAAGCTTTCTTT
many,.,TRBV9,TRBJ1-2,CASSSEGDRSF,TGTGCCAGCAGCTCAGAGGGGGACCGAAGCTTC
many,.,TRBV27,TRBJ2-1,CASSLYITTVQFF,TGTGCCAGCAGTTTATACATCACTACCGTGCAGTTCTTC
.,TRBD1,TRBV30,TRBJ1-5,CAWSYQGAINQPQHF,TGTGCCTGGAGTTACCAGGGGGCGATCAATCAGCCCCAGCATTTT
many,.,TRBV24-1,TRBJ2-2,CATSGRWSGELFF,TGTGCCACCTCGGGGAGGTGGAGCGGGGAGCTGTTTTTT
many,TRBD2,TRBV19,TRBJ2-1,CASSTNLAGEGSYNEQFF,TGTGCCAGTAGTACAAACCTAGCGGGAGAAGGGTCCTACAATGAGCAGTTCTTC
many,.,TRBV5-1,TRBJ1-5,CASSLGPGSGQPQHF,TGCGCCAGCAGCTTGGGTCCAGGGTCGGGTCAGCCCCAGCATTTT
.,TRBD1,TRBV2,TRBJ1-1,CASSRDRVTTEAFF,TGTGCCAGCAGTCGGGACAGGGTAACCACTGAAGCTTTCTTT
many,TRBD1,TRBV27,TRBJ1-6,CASSIYAGQGSPLHF,TGTGCCAGCAGTATATATGCCGGACAGGGTTCACCCCTCCACTTT
medium-sized,.,TRBV7-9,TRBJ1-2,CASSLALKDRLDYTF,TGTGCCAGCAGCTTGGCCTTGAAGGACCGATTAGACTACACCTTC
many,.,TRBV6-5,TRBJ1-1,CASSYNGDEAFF,TGTGCCAGCAGTTACAACGGGGATGAAGCTTTCTTT
many,.,TRBV7-8,TRBJ2-7,CASSPRQTGYEQYF,TGTGCCAGCAGCCCGCGTCAGACTGGTTACGAGCAGTACTTC
many,TRBD1,TRBV2,TRBJ1-6,CATLQGSSYNSPLHF,TGTGCCACGCTACAGGGGTCATCCTATAATTCACCCCTCCACTTT
many,TRBD2,TRBV6-6,TRBJ2-2,CASSRLAGGNTGELFF,TGTGCCAGCAGCCGACTAGCGGGAGGAAACACCGGGGAGCTGTTTTTT
many,TRBD2,TRBV10-3,TRBJ2-1,CAISGPTSGSSYNEQFF,TGTGCCATCAGTGGCCCCACTAGCGGGAGCTCCTACAATGAGCAGTTCTTC
many,TRBD1,TRBV27,TRBJ2-7,CASTPSLGQVYYEQYF,TGTGCCAGCACTCCCTCATTGGGACAGGTCTACTACGAGCAGTACTTC
many,TRBD2,TRBV9,TRBJ2-7,CASSAGLAGVIHEQYF,TGTGCCAGCAGCGCCGGACTAGCGGGAGTCATCCACGAGCAGTACTTC